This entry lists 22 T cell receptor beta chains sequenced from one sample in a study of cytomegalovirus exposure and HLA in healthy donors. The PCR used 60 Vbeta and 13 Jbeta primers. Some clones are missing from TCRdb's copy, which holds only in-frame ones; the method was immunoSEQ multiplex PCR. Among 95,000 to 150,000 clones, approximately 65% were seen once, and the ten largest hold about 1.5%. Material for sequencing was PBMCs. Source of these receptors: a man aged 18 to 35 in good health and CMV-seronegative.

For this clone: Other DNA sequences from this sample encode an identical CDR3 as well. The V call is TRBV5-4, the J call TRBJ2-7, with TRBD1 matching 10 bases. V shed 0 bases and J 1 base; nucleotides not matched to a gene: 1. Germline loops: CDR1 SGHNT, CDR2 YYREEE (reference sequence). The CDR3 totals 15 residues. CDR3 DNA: TGTGCCAGCAGCTTGGCGGGACAGGGGTCCTACGAGCAGTACTTC. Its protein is CASSLAGQGSYEQYF. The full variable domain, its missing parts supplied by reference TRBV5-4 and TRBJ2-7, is ETGVTQSPTHLIKTRGQQVTLRCSSQSGHNTVSWYQQALGQGPQFIFQYYREEENGRGNFPPRFSGLQFPNYSSELNVNALELDDSALYLCASSLAGQGSYEQYFGPGTRLTVT.

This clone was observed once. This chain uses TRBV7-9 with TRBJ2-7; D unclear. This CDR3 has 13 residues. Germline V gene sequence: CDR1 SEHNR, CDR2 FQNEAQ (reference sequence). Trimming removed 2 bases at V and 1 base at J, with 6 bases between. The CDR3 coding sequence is TGTGCCAGCAGCTTATCTCTGTCCTACGAGCAGTACTTC. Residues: CASSLSLSYEQYF.

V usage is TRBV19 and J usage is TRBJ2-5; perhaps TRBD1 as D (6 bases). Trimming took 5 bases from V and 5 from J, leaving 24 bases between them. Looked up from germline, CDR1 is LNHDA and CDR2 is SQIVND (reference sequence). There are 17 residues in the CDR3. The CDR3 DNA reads TGTGCCAGTAGTCTCCCAGGGGATGTGGCCCGGGGCGAGACCCAGTACTTC. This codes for CASSLPGDVARGETQYF.

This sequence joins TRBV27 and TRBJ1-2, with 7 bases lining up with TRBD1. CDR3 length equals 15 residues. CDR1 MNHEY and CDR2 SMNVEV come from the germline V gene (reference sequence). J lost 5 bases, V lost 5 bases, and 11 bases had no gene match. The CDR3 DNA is TGTGCCAGCAGTCCCTGGGACAGCAAATATTATGGCTACACCTTC. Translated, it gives CASSPWDSKYYGYTF.

The DNA for the CDR3 is TGTGCCAGCAGTCCCGCGGGGGGGGATTTCTACGAGCAGTACTTC. Residues: CASSPAGGDFYEQYF. The gene calls are TRBV27 and TRBJ2-7; 9 bases match TRBD2. The J segment lost 3 bases and the V segment lost 5 bases, leaving 8 bases of the junction unmatched. Per germline, CDR1 MNHEY and CDR2 SMNVEV (reference sequence). The CDR3 has 15 residues.

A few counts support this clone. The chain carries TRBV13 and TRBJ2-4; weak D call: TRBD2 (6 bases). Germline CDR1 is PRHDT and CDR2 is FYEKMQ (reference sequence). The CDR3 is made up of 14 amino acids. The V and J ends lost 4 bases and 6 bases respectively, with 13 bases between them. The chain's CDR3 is CASSSREQLNIQYF. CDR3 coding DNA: TGTGCCAGCAGCTCCCGGGAGCAATTAAACATTCAGTACTTC.

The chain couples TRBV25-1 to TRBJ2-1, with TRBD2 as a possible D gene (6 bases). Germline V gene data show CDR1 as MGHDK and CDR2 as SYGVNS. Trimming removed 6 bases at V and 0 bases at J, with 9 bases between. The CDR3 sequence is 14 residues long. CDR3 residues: CASRRGSSYNEQFF. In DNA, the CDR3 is TGTGCCAGCAGACGGGGGAGCTCCTACAATGAGCAGTTCTTC.

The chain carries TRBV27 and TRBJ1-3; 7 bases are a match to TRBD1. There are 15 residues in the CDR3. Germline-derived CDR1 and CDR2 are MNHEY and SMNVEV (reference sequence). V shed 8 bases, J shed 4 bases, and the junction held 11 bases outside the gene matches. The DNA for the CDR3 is TGTGCCAGCTGGGGAGGTTGGACAGGCGGAAACACCATATATTTT. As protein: CASWGGWTGGNTIYF.

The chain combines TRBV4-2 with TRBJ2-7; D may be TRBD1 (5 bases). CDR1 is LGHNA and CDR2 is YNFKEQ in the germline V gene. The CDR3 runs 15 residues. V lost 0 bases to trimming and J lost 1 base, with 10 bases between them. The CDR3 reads CASSQEGTGSYEQYF. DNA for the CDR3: TGTGCCAGCAGCCAAGAGGGTACAGGTTCCTACGAGCAGTACTTC.

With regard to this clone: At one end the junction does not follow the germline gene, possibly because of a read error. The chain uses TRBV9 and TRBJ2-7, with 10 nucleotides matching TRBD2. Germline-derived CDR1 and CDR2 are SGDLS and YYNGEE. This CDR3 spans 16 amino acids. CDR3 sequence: CARSVGGRGLADEQYF. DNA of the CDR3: TGTGCCCGCAGCGTAGGAGGGAGAGGACTAGCGGACGAGCAGTACTTC.

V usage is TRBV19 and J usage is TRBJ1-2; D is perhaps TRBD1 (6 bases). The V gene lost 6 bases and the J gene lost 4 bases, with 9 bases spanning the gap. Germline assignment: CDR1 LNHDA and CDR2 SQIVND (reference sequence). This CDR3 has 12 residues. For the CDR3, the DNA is TGTGCCAGTAGCTTGGACAGCTATGGCTACACCTTC. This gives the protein CASSLDSYGYTF.

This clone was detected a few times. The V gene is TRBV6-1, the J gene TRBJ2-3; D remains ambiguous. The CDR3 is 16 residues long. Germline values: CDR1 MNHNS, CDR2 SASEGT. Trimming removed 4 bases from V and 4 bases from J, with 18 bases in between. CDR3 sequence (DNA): TGTGCCAGCAGTGTATATGTTGATAGAGTGGCAGATACGCAGTATTTT. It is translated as CASSVYVDRVADTQYF.

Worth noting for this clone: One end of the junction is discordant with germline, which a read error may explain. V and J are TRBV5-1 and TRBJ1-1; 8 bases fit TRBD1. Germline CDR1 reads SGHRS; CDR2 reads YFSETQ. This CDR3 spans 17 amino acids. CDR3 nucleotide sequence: TGCGCCAGCAGCTTAATCCCAGGGGGCGGGATGAACGCTGAAGCTTTCTTT. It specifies CASSLIPGGGMNAEAFF.

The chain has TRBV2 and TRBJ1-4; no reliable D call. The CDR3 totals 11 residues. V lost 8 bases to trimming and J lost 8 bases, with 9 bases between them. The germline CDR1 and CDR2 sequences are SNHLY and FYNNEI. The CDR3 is CASWSREKLFF. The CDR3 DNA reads TGTGCCAGCTGGAGCCGGGAAAAACTGTTTTTT.

Written as DNA, the CDR3 is TGTGCCAGCAGGCTTCAGCAGCGGCAGTACTTC. Translated: CASRLQQRQYF. The chain carries TRBV6-6 and TRBJ2-7; D not resolved. Germline CDR1 reads MNHNY; CDR2 reads SVGAGI (reference sequence). V dropped 6 bases and J dropped 9 bases, with 12 bases sitting between them. This CDR3 region has 11 residues.

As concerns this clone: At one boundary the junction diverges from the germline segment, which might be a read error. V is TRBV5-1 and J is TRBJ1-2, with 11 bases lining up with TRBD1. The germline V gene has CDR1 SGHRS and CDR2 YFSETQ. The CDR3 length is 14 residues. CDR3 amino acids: CASSGDRGDYGYPF. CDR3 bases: TGCGCCAGCAGCGGGGACAGGGGGGACTATGGCTACCCCTTC.

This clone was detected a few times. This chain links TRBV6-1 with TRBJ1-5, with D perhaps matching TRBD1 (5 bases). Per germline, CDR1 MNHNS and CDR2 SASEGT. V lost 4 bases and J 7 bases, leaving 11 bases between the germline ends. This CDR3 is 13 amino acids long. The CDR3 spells CASSAGVGQPQHF. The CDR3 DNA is TGTGCCAGCAGTGCGGGGGTGGGACAGCCCCAGCATTTT.

This chain's CDR3 is CASRRAGTAPNYGYTF. The DNA for the CDR3 is TGTGCCAGCAGGCGAGCCGGGACAGCCCCTAACTATGGCTACACCTTC. The chain carries TRBV28 and TRBJ1-2, with 7 bases lining up with TRBD1. Germline lookup yields CDR1 MDHEN and CDR2 SYDVKM. This CDR3 contains 16 residues. Trimming took 6 bases from V and 0 from J; bases not matched to a gene: 10.

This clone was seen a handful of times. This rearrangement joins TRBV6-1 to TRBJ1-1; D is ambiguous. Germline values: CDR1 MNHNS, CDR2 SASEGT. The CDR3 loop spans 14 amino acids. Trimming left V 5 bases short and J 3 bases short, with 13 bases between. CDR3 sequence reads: CASSSGRSDTEAFF. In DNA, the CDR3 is TGTGCCAGCAGTAGCGGCAGAAGTGACACTGAAGCTTTCTTT.

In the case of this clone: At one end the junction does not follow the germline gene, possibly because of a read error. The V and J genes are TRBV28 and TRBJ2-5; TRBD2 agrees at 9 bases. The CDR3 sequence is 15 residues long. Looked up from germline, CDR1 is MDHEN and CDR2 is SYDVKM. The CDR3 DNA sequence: TGTGCCAGCAGCTTATCGGGACTAGCAGAGGAGACCCAGTACTTC. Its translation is CASSLSGLAEETQYF.

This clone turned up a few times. CDR3 in amino acids: CASSQGFSYEQYF. The DNA for the CDR3 is TGTGCCAGCTCACAGGGGTTTTCCTACGAGCAGTACTTC. The chain carries TRBV18 and TRBJ2-7; a possible D gene is TRBD1 (5 bases). The CDR3 length is 13 residues. The V end was cut by 4 bases, the J end by 1 base, with 8 bases between. From germline, CDR1 is KGHSH and CDR2 LQKENI.

Here the CDR3 DNA reads TGTGCCAGCAGTTTATTTTTTCCAGGCACTGAAGCTTTCTTT. Its translation is CASSLFFPGTEAFF. J is TRBJ1-1 and V is TRBV27; the D is unclear. Germline CDR1 and CDR2: MNHEY and SMNVEV (reference sequence). The CDR3 is made up of 14 amino acids. V lost 1 base, J lost 4 bases, and 10 bases lay in between.